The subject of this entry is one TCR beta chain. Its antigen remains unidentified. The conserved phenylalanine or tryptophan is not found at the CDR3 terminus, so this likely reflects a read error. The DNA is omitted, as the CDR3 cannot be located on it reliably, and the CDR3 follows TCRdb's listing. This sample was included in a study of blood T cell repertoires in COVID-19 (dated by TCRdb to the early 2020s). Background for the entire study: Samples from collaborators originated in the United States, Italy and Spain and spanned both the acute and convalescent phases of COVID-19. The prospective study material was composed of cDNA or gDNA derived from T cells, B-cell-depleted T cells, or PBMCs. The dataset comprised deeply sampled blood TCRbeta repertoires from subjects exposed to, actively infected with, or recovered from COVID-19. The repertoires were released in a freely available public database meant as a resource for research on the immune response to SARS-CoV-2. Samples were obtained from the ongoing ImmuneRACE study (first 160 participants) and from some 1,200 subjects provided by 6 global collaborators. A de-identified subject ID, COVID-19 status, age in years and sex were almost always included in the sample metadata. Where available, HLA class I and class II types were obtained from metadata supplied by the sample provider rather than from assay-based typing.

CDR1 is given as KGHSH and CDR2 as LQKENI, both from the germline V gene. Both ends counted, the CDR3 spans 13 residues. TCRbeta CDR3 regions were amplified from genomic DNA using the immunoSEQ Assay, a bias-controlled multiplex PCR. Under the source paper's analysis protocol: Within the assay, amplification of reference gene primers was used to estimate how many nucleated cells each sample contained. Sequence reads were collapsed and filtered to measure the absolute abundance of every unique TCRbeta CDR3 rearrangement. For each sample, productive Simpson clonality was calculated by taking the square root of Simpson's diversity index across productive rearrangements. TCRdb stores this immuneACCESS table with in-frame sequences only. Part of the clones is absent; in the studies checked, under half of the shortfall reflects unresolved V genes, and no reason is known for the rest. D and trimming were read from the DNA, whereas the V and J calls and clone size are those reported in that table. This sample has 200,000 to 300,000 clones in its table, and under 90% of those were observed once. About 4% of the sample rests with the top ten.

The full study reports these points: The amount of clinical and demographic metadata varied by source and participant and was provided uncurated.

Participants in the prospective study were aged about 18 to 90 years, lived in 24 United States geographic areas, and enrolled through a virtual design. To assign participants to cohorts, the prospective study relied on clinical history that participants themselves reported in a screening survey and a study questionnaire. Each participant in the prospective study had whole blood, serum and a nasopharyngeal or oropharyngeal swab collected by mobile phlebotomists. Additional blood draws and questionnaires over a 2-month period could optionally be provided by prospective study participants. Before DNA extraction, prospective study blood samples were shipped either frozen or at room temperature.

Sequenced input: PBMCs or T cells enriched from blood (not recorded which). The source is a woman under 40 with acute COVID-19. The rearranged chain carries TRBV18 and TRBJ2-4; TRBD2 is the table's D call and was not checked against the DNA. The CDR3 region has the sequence CASSGGDQRPISV.